The sequence of this T cell receptor (beta chain) was determined in a study of T-cell memory formation after mild COVID-19. Whole-study results and caveats: The second-wave clones peaking on day 37 were not confirmed as SARS-CoV-2-specific. Memory sampled before infection contained some responding clones, suggesting cross-reactive memory joined.

In germline, CDR1 is MNHNY, CDR2 SVGAGI (reference sequence). V gave up 8 bases and J gave up 0 bases, with 14 bases separating them. This CDR3 has 15 residues. TCRdb reprocessed the 5' RACE reads via MiXCR and lists one record per CDR3 protein. The sample has about 470,000 distinct CDR3 sequences; about 23% are singletons. As to this clonotype: As yet, its antigen is unknown.

This receptor was identified in an adult woman who had mild COVID-19 (a few samples of this study predate the infection). Cell type and time point are not known. Material: PBMCs or a T cell subset sorted from them (not recorded which). This chain connects TRBV6-6 to TRBJ1-3; D call uncertain. As DNA, the CDR3 is TGTGCCAGCGGTTCACAGCCACCCTCTGGAAACACCATATATTTT. It specifies CASGSQPPSGNTIYF.